One and the same sample provided the 21 T cell receptor beta chains below, sequenced in a study of T-cell memory formation after mild COVID-19. A single record per CDR3 protein comes from TCRdb applying MiXCR to the 5' RACE reads. The repertoire consists of tens of thousands of distinct CDR3 sequences, with over 6.5% occurring once and the leading ten covering roughly 0.76%. Sequencing was done on a sample of PBMCs or a T cell subset sorted from them (not recorded which). These receptors were collected from an adult who had mild COVID-19 (a few samples of this study predate the infection). Cell type and time point are not known.

This clonotype occurred a few times. CDR3 sequence (DNA): TGTGCCAGCGGGCCGGCGGTTGGCAATCAGCCCCAGCATTTT. Translation gives CASGPAVGNQPQHF. The V gene is TRBV7-2, the J gene TRBJ1-5; D gene unclear. CDR3 length: 14 amino acids. Trimming stripped 8 bases from V and 2 bases from J, with 13 bases between. From germline, CDR1 is SGHTA and CDR2 FQGNSA.

At least ten counts were recorded for this clonotype. The J gene is TRBJ2-7, the V gene TRBV3-1; possibly TRBD2 for D (7 bases). The V end lost 4 bases, the J end lost 6 bases, and 13 bases lay between the germline ends. This CDR3 is 13 amino acids long. In germline, CDR1 is LGHDT, CDR2 YNNKEL (reference sequence). Here the CDR3 reads CASSLRGGVEQYF. CDR3 sequence (DNA): TGTGCCAGCAGCCTAAGAGGGGGGGTCGAGCAGTACTTC.

This clonotype was observed many times. CDR3 residues: CSSRTGGTEAFF. CDR3 DNA sequence: TGCAGCTCCCGGACAGGAGGTACTGAAGCTTTCTTT. The V gene is TRBV29-1, the J gene TRBJ1-1; 7 nucleotides align to TRBD1. The CDR3 covers 12 residues. The germline gives CDR1 SQVTM, CDR2 ANQGSEA. The trim removed 8 bases at V and 5 bases at J, leaving 8 bases unmatched.

The chain carries TRBV6-5 and TRBJ1-1; D is undetermined. This CDR3 is 12 amino acids long. V was trimmed by 2 bases and J by 7 bases, leaving 8 bases between them. CDR1 and CDR2 from the germline V gene are MNHEY and SVGAGI. This CDR3 reads CASSYVRGEAFF. For the CDR3, the DNA is TGTGCCAGCAGTTACGTGCGTGGTGAAGCTTTCTTT.

This clonotype was counted between two and nine times. The chain has TRBV20-1 and TRBJ2-7; D is perhaps TRBD2 (5 bases). The CDR3 totals 14 residues. V was clipped by 3 bases and J by 5 bases, with 17 bases between them. The germline CDR1 and CDR2 sequences are DFQATT and SNEGSKA (reference sequence). CDR3: CSASILGKTDEQYF. DNA for the CDR3: TGCAGTGCTAGTATCCTCGGGAAAACGGACGAGCAGTACTTC.

This clonotype was observed many times. V usage is TRBV18 and J usage is TRBJ1-2; the D gene is possibly TRBD1 (6 bases). Germline assignment: CDR1 KGHSH and CDR2 LQKENI. Between the trimmed V and J ends, which lost 5 bases and 2 bases, there was a span of 9 bases. The CDR3 sequence is 13 residues long. The CDR3 region has the DNA TGTGCCAGCTCAGAGGGACAAAACTATGGCTACACCTTC. It is translated as CASSEGQNYGYTF.

The rearrangement links TRBV7-3 to TRBJ2-6; D may be TRBD1 (6 bases). Germline assignment: CDR1 SGHTA and CDR2 FQGTGA. This CDR3 spans 15 amino acids. V was clipped by 5 bases and J by 4 bases, with 12 bases between them. CDR3 region: CASSRAGEGANVLTF. In DNA, the CDR3 is TGTGCCAGCAGCCGAGCAGGGGAGGGGGCCAACGTCCTGACTTTC.

The chain links TRBV25-1 to TRBJ2-7, with 9 bases aligning to TRBD1. The V gene's germline CDR1 is MGHDK and CDR2 SYGVNS. J gave up 4 bases and V 4 bases, and 5 bases lay outside the gene matches. This CDR3 has 14 residues. The CDR3 bases are TGTGCCAGCAGTGCAACAGGGGGCTTATACGAGCAGTACTTC. It yields the protein CASSATGGLYEQYF.

The chain joins TRBV20-1 to TRBJ2-1; 11 positions agree with TRBD2. V lost 0 bases and J lost 3; bases outside the gene matches: 4. This CDR3 comprises 16 residues. The germline V gene has CDR1 DFQATT and CDR2 SNEGSKA (reference sequence). Written as DNA, the CDR3 is TGCAGTGCTAGAGAGCTCGGGACTAGCGGCTACAATGAGCAGTTCTTC. It yields the protein CSARELGTSGYNEQFF.

The chain recombines TRBV6-5 with TRBJ2-7; 14 bases agree with TRBD2. This CDR3 has 15 residues. Germline V gene data show CDR1 as MNHEY and CDR2 as SVGAGI. With 6 bases clipped from V and 7 bases from J, the junction kept 8 bases outside the gene matches. The CDR3 nucleotides are TGTGCCAGCAGGCGGACTAGCGGGGGGCCTGGAGAGCAGTACTTC. Encoded protein: CASRRTSGGPGEQYF.

The chain employs TRBV5-4 and TRBJ2-1, with 8 bases that match TRBD2. This CDR3 region has 15 residues. The J segment lost 6 bases and the V segment lost 0 bases, leaving 5 bases of the junction unmatched. Germline V gene lookup returns CDR1 SGHNT and CDR2 YYREEE (reference sequence). CDR3 DNA sequence: TGTGCCAGCAGCTTGGGCGGGGGGAGAACCAATGAGCAGTTCTTC. Its translation is CASSLGGGRTNEQFF.

This clonotype has a count of ten or more. V usage is TRBV6-6 and J usage is TRBJ2-3, with D maybe TRBD2 (6 bases). The CDR3 extends over 13 amino acids. The V end lost 3 bases, the J end lost 3 bases, and 7 bases lay between the germline ends. CDR1 is MNHNY, CDR2 SVGAGI, per germline (reference sequence). The CDR3 coding sequence is TGTGCCAGCAGTTATGGGGGGACAGATACGCAGTATTTT. Amino acids: CASSYGGTDTQYF.

This clonotype was counted at least ten times. The genes are TRBV20-1 and TRBJ2-3; D may match TRBD1 or TRBD2 (5 bases each). Looked up from germline, CDR1 is DFQATT and CDR2 is SNEGSKA (reference sequence). The CDR3 covers 14 residues. CDR3 bases: TGCAGGGCCCAACGGGGCAGTAGCACAGATACGCAGTATTTT. The encoded protein is CRAQRGSSTDTQYF.

The chain recombines TRBV18 with TRBJ1-5, with 8 bases identical to TRBD1. Germline CDR1 reads KGHSH; CDR2 reads LQKENI. CDR3 length: 14 amino acids. With 1 base clipped from V and 4 bases from J, the junction kept 0 bases outside the gene matches. CDR3 sequence (DNA): TGTGCCAGCTCACCACGGACAGGGAATCAGCCCCAGCATTTT. This codes for CASSPRTGNQPQHF.

This clonotype occurred a few times. The chain recombines TRBV18 with TRBJ1-3; no clear D gene. The length of the CDR3 is 15 residues. CDR1 KGHSH and CDR2 LQKENI come from the germline V gene. The ends were cut back, 3 bases at V and 0 bases at J, with 9 bases in the middle. The CDR3 loop is CASSPDWNSGNTIYF. As DNA, the CDR3 is TGTGCCAGCTCACCCGACTGGAACTCTGGAAACACCATATATTTT.

The V call is TRBV7-2, the J call TRBJ1-1; 11 bases are shared with TRBD1. The J segment lost 0 bases and the V segment lost 4 bases, leaving 7 bases of the junction unmatched. The CDR3 is 17 amino acids. The germline V gene has CDR1 SGHTA and CDR2 FQGNSA. CDR3 region: CASSSTDRGRMNTEAFF. CDR3 sequence (DNA): TGTGCCAGCAGCTCCACGGACAGGGGGCGTATGAACACTGAAGCTTTCTTT.

The rearrangement links TRBV7-9 to TRBJ2-6; 9 bases match TRBD2. Germline CDR1 reads SEHNR; CDR2 reads FQNEAQ (reference sequence). V was pared by 7 bases and J by 2 bases, with 6 bases of the junction left unmatched. The CDR3 extends over 16 amino acids. For the CDR3, the DNA is TGTGCCAGCACCCTAAGCGGGGGGCCTGGGGCCAACGTCCTGACTTTC. Translated, it gives CASTLSGGPGANVLTF.

This clonotype showed up many times. The chain links TRBV12-3 or TRBV12-4 to TRBJ2-7, with a tentative D call TRBD2 (6 bases). This CDR3 comprises 14 residues. Trimming removed 5 bases from V and 5 bases from J, with 16 bases in between. The CDR3 loop is CASSPREGTHEQYF. In nucleotides, the CDR3 is TGTGCCAGCAGTCCCCGCGAAGGGACTCACGAGCAGTACTTC.

This chain joins TRBV7-8 and TRBJ2-1; no reliable D call. Germline-derived CDR1 and CDR2 are SGHVS and FQNEAQ. The V and J ends lost 8 bases and 0 bases respectively, with 17 bases between them. The CDR3 loop spans 16 amino acids. The CDR3 region has the DNA TGTGCCAGCCTCAAGGGTGTGGGAAGCTCCTACAATGAGCAGTTCTTC. Amino acids: CASLKGVGSSYNEQFF.

This clonotype was seen ten or more times. The chain carries TRBV3-1 and TRBJ2-3; perhaps TRBD1 as D (5 bases). From germline, CDR1 is LGHDT and CDR2 YNNKEL (reference sequence). This CDR3 comprises 16 residues. Trimming left V 4 bases short and J 0 bases short, with 14 bases between. CDR3 in DNA: TGTGCCAGCAGCCCCTCCGACAGACCGAGCACAGATACGCAGTATTTT. Translating it yields CASSPSDRPSTDTQYF.

This clonotype was counted only a few times. The chain recombines TRBV3-1 with TRBJ2-4; no clear D. V dropped 1 base and J dropped 8 bases, with 9 bases sitting between them. There are 13 residues in the CDR3. Per germline, CDR1 LGHDT and CDR2 YNNKEL (reference sequence). The CDR3 region has the DNA TGTGCCAGCAGCCAAGCCTCTGGGGACATTCAGTACTTC. Its translation is CASSQASGDIQYF.